The clone carrying this TCR beta chain was counted once. The junction departs from germline at one end; a sequencing error may be responsible. This record comes from a study of control samples from healthy donors and cancer patients. Profiled with immunoSEQ multiplex PCR; TCRdb holds only in-frame clones, not every one. Of approximately 120,000 clones listed, roughly 87% were seen once; the top ten hold 1.5% to 2%. The sample taken for sequencing was blood. The clonotype originates from a man between 18 and 35 years old in good health.

The CDR3 DNA follows: TGTGCCAGCAGCAGAGACGGAAACACTAACTATGGCTGCACCTTC. Amino acid sequence: CASSRDGNTNYGCTF. This chain joins TRBV6-4 and TRBJ1-2; D is undetermined. Germline-derived CDR1 and CDR2 are MRHNA and SNTAGT. The CDR3 spans 15 residues.